Described below is a single T cell receptor beta chain sequence and its context. Antigen unknown. The data originate from a study of T cells after yellow fever vaccination. 5'RACE template switching generated TCR cDNA, adding a universal primer site and UMIs. TCRdb called the 5' RACE reads again in MiXCR, with one record for every CDR3 protein. The data show 200,000 to 300,000 distinct CDR3 sequences, over 10% seen once. With 1 base removed from V and 0 bases from J, the gap between germline ends came to 14 bases. This CDR3 region has 17 residues. Germline V gene sequence: CDR1 LGHNA, CDR2 YSLEER. Study-level findings and limits: Subsequent booster samples again held most clones from primary vaccination (96% CD4, approximately 85% CD8).

The starting material was CD4+ T cells sorted from PBMCs, obtained 45 days after the yellow fever booster vaccination. This chain connects TRBV4-3 to TRBJ2-3; TRBD2 might be the D (5 bases). This clonotype originated in a young man who received the YFV17D yellow fever vaccine. The chain's CDR3 is CASSQGNEGLSTDTQYF. The DNA for the CDR3 is TGCGCCAGCAGCCAAGGGAATGAAGGACTCAGCACAGATACGCAGTATTTT.